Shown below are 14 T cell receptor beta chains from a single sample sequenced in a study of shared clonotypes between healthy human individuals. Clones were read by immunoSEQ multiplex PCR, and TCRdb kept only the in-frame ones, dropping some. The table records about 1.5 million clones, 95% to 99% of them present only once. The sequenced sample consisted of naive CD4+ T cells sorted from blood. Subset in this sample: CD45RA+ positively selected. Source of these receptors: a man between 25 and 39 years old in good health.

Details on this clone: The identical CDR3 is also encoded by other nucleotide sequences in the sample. The CDR3 bases are TGTGCCAGCTCACCAGGCCTAGCGGGTGACTACGAGCAGTACTTC. This sequence encodes CASSPGLAGDYEQYF. The chain recombines TRBV18 with TRBJ2-7, with 8 bases identical to TRBD2. The ends lost 2 bases at V and 3 bases at J; junction bases unmatched: 6. Germline values: CDR1 KGHSH, CDR2 LQKENI. The CDR3 extends over 15 amino acids.

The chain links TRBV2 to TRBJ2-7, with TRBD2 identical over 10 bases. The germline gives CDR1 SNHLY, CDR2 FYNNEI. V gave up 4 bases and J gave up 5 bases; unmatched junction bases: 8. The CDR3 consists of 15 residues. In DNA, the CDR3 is TGTGCCAGCAGTGGGACTAGCGGAAGCCTTAACGAGCAGTACTTC. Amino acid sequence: CASSGTSGSLNEQYF.

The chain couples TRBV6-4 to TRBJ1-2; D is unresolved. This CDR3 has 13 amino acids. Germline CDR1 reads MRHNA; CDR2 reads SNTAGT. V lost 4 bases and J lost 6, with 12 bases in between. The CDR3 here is CASSGGEGNGYTF. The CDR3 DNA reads TGTGCCAGCAGTGGCGGGGAAGGCAATGGCTACACCTTC.

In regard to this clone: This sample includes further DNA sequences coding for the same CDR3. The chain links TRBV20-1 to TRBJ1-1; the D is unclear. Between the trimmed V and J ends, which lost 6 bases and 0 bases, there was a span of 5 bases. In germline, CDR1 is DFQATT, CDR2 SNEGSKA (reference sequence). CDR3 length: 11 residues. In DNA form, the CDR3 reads TGCAGTGCAAGTATGAACACTGAAGCTTTCTTT. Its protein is CSASMNTEAFF.

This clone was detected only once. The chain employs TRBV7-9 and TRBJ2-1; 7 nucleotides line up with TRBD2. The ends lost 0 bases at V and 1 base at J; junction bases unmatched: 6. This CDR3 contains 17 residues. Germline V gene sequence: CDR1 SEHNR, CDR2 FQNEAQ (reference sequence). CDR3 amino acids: CASSLAAQAGSYNEQFF. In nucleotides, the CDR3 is TGTGCCAGCAGCTTAGCGGCTCAAGCGGGGTCCTACAATGAGCAGTTCTTC.

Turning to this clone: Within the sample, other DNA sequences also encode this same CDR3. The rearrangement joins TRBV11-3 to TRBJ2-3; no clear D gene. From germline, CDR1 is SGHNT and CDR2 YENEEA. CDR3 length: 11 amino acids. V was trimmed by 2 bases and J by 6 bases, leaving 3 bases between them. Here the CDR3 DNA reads TGTGCCAGCAGCTTATCTGATACGCAGTATTTT. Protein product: CASSLSDTQYF.

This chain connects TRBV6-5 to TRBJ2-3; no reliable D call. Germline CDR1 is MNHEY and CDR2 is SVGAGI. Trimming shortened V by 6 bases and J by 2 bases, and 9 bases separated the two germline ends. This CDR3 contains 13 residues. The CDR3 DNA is TGTGCCAGCAGAGAAGGGAACACAGATACGCAGTATTTT. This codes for CASREGNTDTQYF.

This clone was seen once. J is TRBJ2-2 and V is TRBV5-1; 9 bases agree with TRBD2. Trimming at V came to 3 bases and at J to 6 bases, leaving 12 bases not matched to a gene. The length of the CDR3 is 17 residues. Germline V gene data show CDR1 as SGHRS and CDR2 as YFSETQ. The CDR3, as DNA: TGCGCCAGCAGCTCGGAGTTAGCGGGAGCGCTACCCGGGGAGCTGTTTTTT. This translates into CASSSELAGALPGELFF.

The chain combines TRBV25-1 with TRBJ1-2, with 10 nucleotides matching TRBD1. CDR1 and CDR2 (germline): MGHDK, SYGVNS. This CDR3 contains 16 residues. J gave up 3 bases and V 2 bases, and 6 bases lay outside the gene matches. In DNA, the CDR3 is TGTGCCAGCAGTGAAGACTGGGACAGGGGCTACTATGGCTACACCTTC. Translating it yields CASSEDWDRGYYGYTF.

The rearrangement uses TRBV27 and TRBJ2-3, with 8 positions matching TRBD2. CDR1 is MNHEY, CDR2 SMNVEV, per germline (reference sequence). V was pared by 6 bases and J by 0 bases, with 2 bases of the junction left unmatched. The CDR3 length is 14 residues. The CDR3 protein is CASSERESTDTQYF. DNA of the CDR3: TGTGCCAGCAGCGAGCGGGAGAGCACAGATACGCAGTATTTT.

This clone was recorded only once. The CDR3 nucleotides are TGTGCCAGTAGCCCAGGGAAACAAGAGACCCAGTACTTC. Its protein is CASSPGKQETQYF. The V call is TRBV19, the J call TRBJ2-5, with D possibly being TRBD1 (5 bases). The germline V gene encodes CDR1 LNHDA and CDR2 SQIVND (reference sequence). The V end was cut by 6 bases, the J end by 2 bases, with 10 bases between. The CDR3 is made up of 13 amino acids.

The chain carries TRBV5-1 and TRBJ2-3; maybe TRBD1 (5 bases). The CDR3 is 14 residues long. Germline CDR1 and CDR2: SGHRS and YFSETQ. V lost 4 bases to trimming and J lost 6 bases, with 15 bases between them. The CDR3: CASSRTIPGDTQYF. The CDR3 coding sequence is TGCGCCAGCAGCAGGACAATTCCTGGGGATACGCAGTATTTT.

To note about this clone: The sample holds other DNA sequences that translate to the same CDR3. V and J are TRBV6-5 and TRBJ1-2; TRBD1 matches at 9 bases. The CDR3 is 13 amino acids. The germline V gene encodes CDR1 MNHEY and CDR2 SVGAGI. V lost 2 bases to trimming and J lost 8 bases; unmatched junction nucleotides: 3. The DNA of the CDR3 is TGTGCCAGCAGTTACGACAGGGGGAAAGGCTACACCTTC. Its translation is CASSYDRGKGYTF.

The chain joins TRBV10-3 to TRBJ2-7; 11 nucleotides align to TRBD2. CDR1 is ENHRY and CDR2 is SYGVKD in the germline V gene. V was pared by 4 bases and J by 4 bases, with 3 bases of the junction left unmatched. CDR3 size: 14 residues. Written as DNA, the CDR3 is TGTGCCATCAGTGTCCTAGCGGGAGGATACGAGCAGTACTTC. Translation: CAISVLAGGYEQYF.